These 5 T cell receptor beta chains share one sample of origin, sequenced in a study of cytomegalovirus exposure and HLA in healthy donors. With 60 Vbeta and 13 Jbeta primers, the PCR was carried out. Here immunoSEQ multiplex PCR was the method, and the copy in TCRdb shows in-frame clones only, minus some. The sample has about 160,000 clones; around three quarters are singletons. Sample: PBMCs. The source of these receptors is a man aged 25 to 40 in good health and CMV-seropositive.

Remarks on this clone: One end of the junction fails to match germline, which may point to a read error. The rearrangement links TRBV5-1 to TRBJ2-5; 10 positions match TRBD1. Germline V gene sequence: CDR1 SGHRS, CDR2 YFSETQ. The CDR3 loop spans 14 amino acids. CDR3 coding DNA: TGCGCCAGCACAGGGACAGGGGTTGTAGAGACCGAGTACTTC. Its protein is CASTGTGVVETEYF.

V is TRBV5-6 and J is TRBJ2-3; perhaps TRBD2 as D (7 bases). Germline V gives CDR1 SGHDT, CDR2 YYEEEE. This CDR3 has 16 amino acids. The V end was cut by 4 bases, the J end by 2 bases, with 17 bases between. CDR3 coding DNA: TGTGCCAGCAGCCCGGTCTCGGGGGGCCACACAGATACGCAGTATTTT. Translation: CASSPVSGGHTDTQYF. The variable domain in full, completed from reference TRBV5-6 and TRBJ2-3, reads DAGVTQSPTHLIKTRGQQVTLRCSPKSGHDTVSWYQQALGQGPQFIFQYYEEEERQRGNFPDRFSGHQFPNYSSELNVNALLLGDSALYLCASSPVSGGHTDTQYFGPGTRLTVL.

The chain recombines TRBV27 with TRBJ1-5; D not certain. The V end was cut by 5 bases, the J end by 2 bases, with 16 bases between. The germline V gene has CDR1 MNHEY and CDR2 SMNVEV (reference sequence). The CDR3 contains 16 residues. The CDR3 sequence: CASSHIGEGGNQPQHF. DNA of the CDR3: TGTGCCAGCAGTCACATTGGGGAGGGTGGCAATCAGCCCCAGCATTTT.

The chain has TRBV27 and TRBJ2-5; 8 nucleotides align to TRBD2. Trimming cost V 6 bases and J 4 bases; bases outside gene matches: 13. The CDR3 is made up of 16 amino acids. Germline-derived CDR1 and CDR2 are MNHEY and SMNVEV (reference sequence). CDR3 sequence: CASSPVRTSLRETQYF. CDR3 bases: TGTGCCAGCAGCCCCGTCAGGACTAGCCTCAGAGAGACCCAGTACTTC.

This clone was seen more than once but under ten times. This CDR3 is CASSQAAGINFCTF. In DNA form, the CDR3 reads TGCGCCAGCAGCCAAGCGGCAGGGATTAATTTTTGCACCTTC. The chain joins TRBV4-1 to TRBJ1-2; the D gene is possibly TRBD1 (5 bases). The CDR3 runs to 14 residues. CDR1 and CDR2 from the germline V gene are MGHRA and YSYEKL. V gave up 1 base and J gave up 13 bases, with 19 bases separating them.